The clone carrying this T cell receptor beta chain was seen a handful of times. Its antigen is currently unknown. The sample originates from a study of T-cell memory formation after mild COVID-19. V dropped 1 base and J dropped 4; count of bases not matched to a gene: 3. Germline CDR1 and CDR2: SEHNR and FQNEAQ (reference sequence). This CDR3 is 15 amino acids long. Findings and caveats of the study: In pre-infection memory, a portion of responding clones appeared, which suggested that cross-reactive memory joined.

TCRdb processed the 5' RACE reads anew with MiXCR; each CDR3 protein has one entry. The table lists 300,000 to 400,000 distinct CDR3 sequences, approximately 15% of them singletons. The clonotype was recovered from a man between 18 and 29 years old who had mild COVID-19 (a few samples of this study predate the infection). Cell type and time point are not known. The V gene is TRBV7-9, the J gene TRBJ1-4; 7 nucleotides agree with TRBD1. Sequencing used PBMCs or a T cell subset sorted from them (not recorded which). CDR3 protein: CASSLDRGLNEKLFF. CDR3 nucleotide sequence: TGTGCCAGCAGCTTAGACAGGGGCCTTAATGAAAAACTGTTTTTT.